Listed here is a single TCR beta chain. Clones were read by immunoSEQ multiplex PCR, and TCRdb kept only the in-frame ones, dropping some. The sample carries 100,000 to 150,000 clones, roughly 80% recorded once. The data belong to a study of blood T cell repertoires in COVID-19. Overall study: Samples of COVID-19 (acute and convalescent) were obtained from the United States, Italy and Spain.

Trimming left V 3 bases short and J 5 bases short, with 11 bases between. From germline, CDR1 is MNHEY and CDR2 SMNVEV (reference sequence). The CDR3 totals 15 residues. This sequence joins TRBV27 and TRBJ1-6; D is ambiguous. Sequencing was done on a sample of peripheral blood. The TCR was taken from a woman aged 45 to 65 with acute or convalescent COVID-19. The CDR3 loop reads CASSFVGVDNSPLHF. The DNA for the CDR3 is TGTGCCAGCAGTTTTGTAGGAGTAGATAATTCACCCCTCCACTTT.